Sequencing of this T cell receptor (beta chain) was carried out in a study of shared clonotypes between healthy human individuals. Generated by immunoSEQ multiplex PCR, the TCRdb table keeps only in-frame clones and is missing some. Here the sample spans about 1.5 million clones, 95% to 99% being singletons. V shed 5 bases and J 5 bases; nucleotides not matched to a gene: 9. The CDR3 totals 14 residues. Germline CDR1 reads GTSNPN; CDR2 reads SVGIG (reference sequence). This clone appeared a single time. The chain employs TRBV30 and TRBJ1-2, with 9 bases identical to TRBD1. The material sequenced was naive CD4+ T cells sorted from blood. Subset indicated: CD45RA+ positively selected. This TCR was recovered from a young man in good health. In DNA, the CDR3 is TGTGCCTGGGGCCGAGACAGGGGGGATTATGGCTACACCTTC. The encoded protein is CAWGRDRGDYGYTF.